This record covers a single T cell receptor beta chain. This entry belongs to a study of T cell changes during pregnancy in multiple sclerosis. Germline CDR1 reads SNHLY; CDR2 reads FYNNEI. V was shortened by 6 bases and J by 4 bases, with 16 bases between the two germline ends. The CDR3 has 14 amino acids. TCRdb's table, derived via immunoSEQ multiplex PCR, lists solely in-frame clones and lacks some. Here the sample spans roughly 38,000 clones, 75% to 95% being singletons. The sequencing used CD4+ T cells from peripheral blood mononuclear cells, collected after pregnancy. The chain uses TRBV2 and TRBJ2-7, with D possibly TRBD1 on 6 matching bases. The sequence was obtained from a female donor in good health, enrolled as a control in a pregnancy study. CDR3 loop: CASRARGRGYEQYF. In DNA form, the CDR3 reads TGTGCCAGCAGGGCCAGGGGCAGGGGTTACGAGCAGTACTTC.